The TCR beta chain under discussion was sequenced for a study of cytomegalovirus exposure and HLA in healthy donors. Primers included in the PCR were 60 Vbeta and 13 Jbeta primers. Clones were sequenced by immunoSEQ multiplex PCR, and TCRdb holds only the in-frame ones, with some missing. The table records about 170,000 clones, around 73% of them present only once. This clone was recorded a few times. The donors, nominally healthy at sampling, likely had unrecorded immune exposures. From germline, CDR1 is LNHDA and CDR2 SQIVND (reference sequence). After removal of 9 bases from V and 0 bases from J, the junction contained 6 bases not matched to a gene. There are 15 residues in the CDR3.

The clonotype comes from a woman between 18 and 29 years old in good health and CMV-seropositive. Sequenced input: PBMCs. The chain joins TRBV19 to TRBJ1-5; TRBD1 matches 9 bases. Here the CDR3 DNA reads TGTGCCAGCGAGGGACAGGGAGCTAGCAATCAGCCCCAGCATTTT. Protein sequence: CASEGQGASNQPQHF.